The T cell receptor (beta chain) under discussion was sequenced for a study of T cell repertoires in cytomegalovirus infection. On the study more broadly: CMV epitopes, recently identified HLA-C-restricted and well-studied HLA-B-restricted, were used.

Regarding the study as a whole: Accumulated public TCR beta family frequency recognized individuals carrying CMV together with the relevant HLA. The study found HLA-C-restricted CMV-specific TCR beta clonotypes dominating the ex vivo response.

MiXCR was run by TCRdb on the reads, yielding one entry per CDR3 protein. The data hold about 570,000 distinct CDR3 sequences, with just under 40% observed a single time. As for this clonotype: Its antigen is unknown.

Looked up from germline, CDR1 is SGHVS and CDR2 is FQNEAQ. The CDR3 has 14 residues. J was trimmed by 3 bases and V by 6 bases; bases with no gene match: 8. The source is a human donor in good health (CMV status not recorded). Some clones in this sample may be carry-over from other donors' samples. The J gene is TRBJ2-7, the V gene TRBV7-8; 7 bases are shared with TRBD1. The material sequenced was cultured PBMCs, taken from culture after CMV antigen stimulation. The CDR3 loop is CASRPNRGSYEQYF. CDR3 sequence (DNA): TGTGCCAGCAGACCCAACAGGGGTAGCTACGAGCAGTACTTC.